This T cell receptor (beta chain) was captured in a study of T cells in narcolepsy. Study results and caveats: No autoreactive T cell clone sequences appeared in some memory CD4+ repertoires. HCRT-specific and TRIB2-specific autoreactive clonotypes appeared among same-patient CSF and blood CD4+ clonotypes. Blood of same and different patients, but not healthy controls, reportedly held recurring autoreactive clonotypes.

This CDR3 has 13 residues. Trimming left V 5 bases short and J 8 bases short, with 15 bases between. The germline V gene encodes CDR1 SGHTA and CDR2 FQGNSA. With respect to this clone: Antigen specificity is unknown.

TCRdb keeps only in-frame clones here, not all; method: immunoSEQ multiplex PCR. The table lists roughly 30,000 clones, 78% of them singletons. The J gene is TRBJ1-1, the V gene TRBV7-2; the D is unclear. The sequenced sample was CD45RA- memory CD4+ T cells from PBMCs. The source is a human donor with narcolepsy. The CDR3 DNA is TGTGCCAGCAGCCTCGGATACAATAGAGAAGCTTTCTTT. Its translation is CASSLGYNREAFF. The variable domain in full, with the rest retrieved from reference TRBV7-2 and TRBJ1-1, is GAGVSQSPSNKVTEKGKDVELRCDPISGHTALYWYRQSLGQGLEFLIYFQGNSAPDKSGLPSDRFSAERTGGSVSTLTIQRTQQEDSAVYLCASSLGYNREAFFGQGTRLTVV.